This TCR beta chain was retrieved from a study of Ad26.COV2.S vaccination and SARS-CoV-2 variants (dated by TCRdb to about 2021). Regarding the complete study: Vaccine-arm donors came from COV1001, a multicentre, randomized, double-blind, placebo-controlled phase I-IIa trial of Ad26.COV2.S in healthy adults. Trial participants were randomized into five groups of five, in which low-dose or high-dose Ad26.COV2.S was given once or twice, or placebo was given on both occasions. A total of 32 samples were included in the TCR-sequenced set, comprising roughly 19 Ad26.COV2.S vaccine recipients, 5 placebo recipients and 8 SARS-CoV-2 convalescent individuals. Throughout the experiments and outcome assessment, investigators stayed blinded to trial group allocation. Dosing of Ad26.COV2.S was intramuscular, at either 5x10^10 or 1x10^11 viral particles, delivered as one shot or as two shots spaced 56 days apart. The specificity and breadth of SARS-CoV-2-reactive T cell receptors after Ad26.COV2.S vaccination were assessed by TCRbeta repertoire sequencing.

Study-wide findings and limitations: Spike-specific TCR breadth was higher in Ad26.COV2.S recipients than in placebo recipients (P = 0.0014). After vaccination, substantial breadth of spike-specific CD8+ and CD4+ T cell responses was reported. Vaccine and placebo recipients had comparable non-spike TCR breadth, which fits with the vaccine containing only spike. Comparing responses between vaccine doses or regimens was not something the study was powered to do. It was noted by the authors that total T cell responses may have been underestimated by the TCR breadth and depth analyses.

The treatment or condition tag for this specimen amounts to: 15 to 20 received Ad26.COV2.S at low or high dose, single or two shots; a few received placebo; per-sample allocation not given. For vaccine and placebo recipients, repertoires were sequenced using samples collected on day 63 after the first injection. Between 29 July and 7 August 2020, Cohort 1b enrolled approximately 26 adults aged 18-55 years at one site in Boston, USA. Ad26.COV2.S was a replication-incompetent adenovirus type 26 vector expressing a prefusion-stabilized SARS-CoV-2 spike protein from the original Wuhan strain. V is shortened by 1 base, J by 2 bases, and the region joining them spans 13 bases. CDR1 and CDR2 were assigned from the germline V gene as SGHRS and YFSETQ. The CDR3, cysteine through phenylalanine, is 15 amino acids long. Kept here is only the CDR3 DNA, which spans 45 bases and is read in frame from base 1. TCRbeta CDR3 regions were sequenced with the immunoSEQ Assay. After extraction, genomic DNA underwent amplification by bias-controlled multiplex PCR, followed by high-throughput sequencing. The study's own analysis went as follows. Collapsing and filtering of sequences were performed to quantify the absolute abundance of each unique TCRbeta CDR3 region. Usable DNA was measured by amplifying reference genes present in all nucleated cells, and TCRbeta template counts were normalized to that usable DNA to estimate T cell fraction. Repertoire TCRs were annotated as SARS-CoV-2-specific by exact matching of V gene, CDR3 amino acid sequence and J gene to a known reactive TCR set. The reference SARS-CoV-2 TCR set came from MIRA and was filtered for enrichment in COVID-19-positive ImmuneCODE repertoires, removing public or cross-reactive TCRs. Based on the MIRA antigens, annotated TCRs were further analysed at the level of specific ORF or position within ORF. Breadth was defined as annotated unique rearrangements over total unique productive rearrangements; depth was the summed frequency of those rearrangements. Two-sided Wilcoxon rank-sum tests were applied when comparing TCR breadth between groups. TCRdb stores this immuneACCESS table with in-frame sequences only. Part of the clones is absent; in the studies checked, under half of the shortfall reflects unresolved V genes, and no reason is known for the rest. V and J calls and clone size come straight from that table; D and trimming were deduced from the DNA. The sample table shows about 460,000 clones, and about 89% are seen once. The ten top clones hold about 1.5% of the sample.

Comment on this clone: The antigen it binds to is not known. The sample holds no much larger clone one base away, and base qualities are not on file.

This chain is built from TRBV5-1 and TRBJ2-7; the D segment is perhaps TRBD1 or TRBD2, each sharing 5 matched bases. Material: peripheral blood, obtained in a trial of Ad26.COV2.S vaccine versus placebo. The TCR sequence derives from a person aged 18 to 65 who received the Ad26.COV2.S COVID-19 vaccine or a placebo. The bases read TGCGCCAGCAGCTTGAGAGGGACCGGTGCCTACGAGCAGTACTTC. It encodes CASSLRGTGAYEQYF.